The 28 T cell receptor beta chains below were found in one sample sequenced in a study of identical twins. TCRdb re-derived calls from the 5' RACE reads in MiXCR, one entry per CDR3 protein. This table has just under 650,000 distinct CDR3 sequences, around 7.5% appearing once. These same records also appear under a second study, on yellow fever vaccine responses in identical twins.

Sequencing input: PBMCs. All receptors come from a woman under 30 in good health.

This clonotype has more than one count but fewer than ten. The genes are TRBV27 and TRBJ2-3; tentatively, D is TRBD2 (7 bases). The CDR3 sequence is 16 residues long. CDR1 MNHEY and CDR2 SMNVEV come from the germline V gene (reference sequence). V lost 7 bases and J 0 bases, leaving 17 bases between the germline ends. The CDR3 sequence is CASTPGAGGSTDTQYF. CDR3 coding DNA: TGTGCCAGCACCCCAGGGGCCGGGGGGAGCACAGATACGCAGTATTTT.

This clonotype was counted only a few times. This chain uses TRBV5-1 with TRBJ1-4; D unclear. Looked up from germline, CDR1 is SGHRS and CDR2 is YFSETQ. V gave up 0 bases and J gave up 0 bases, with 9 bases separating them. The CDR3 runs 16 residues. DNA of the CDR3: TGCGCCAGCAGCTTGGGGGGATCCACAACTAATGAAAAACTGTTTTTT. Amino acids: CASSLGGSTTNEKLFF.

The sample holds a few counts of this clonotype. V gene TRBV7-8 combines with J gene TRBJ2-7; 11 positions match TRBD1. After removal of 4 bases from V and 1 base from J, the junction contained 3 bases not matched to a gene. CDR1 is SGHVS, CDR2 FQNEAQ, per germline. The CDR3 is 15 residues long. The CDR3 sequence is CASSSGTGGSYEQYF. Written as DNA, the CDR3 is TGTGCCAGCAGCTCTGGGACAGGGGGGTCCTACGAGCAGTACTTC.

This clonotype was counted between two and nine times. The CDR3 nucleotides are TGCGCCAGCAGCACACCGGGACAGGGAACTGAAAAACTGTTTTTT. Protein sequence: CASSTPGQGTEKLFF. The V call is TRBV4-1, the J call TRBJ1-4; 9 bases align to TRBD1. The germline V gene has CDR1 MGHRA and CDR2 YSYEKL. The length of the CDR3 is 15 residues. The J segment lost 7 bases and the V segment lost 5 bases, leaving 8 bases of the junction unmatched.

The chain combines TRBV7-3 with TRBJ2-1; tentatively, D is TRBD2 (7 bases). The CDR3 consists of 15 residues. Trimming stripped 2 bases from V and 8 bases from J, with 16 bases between. Germline-derived CDR1 and CDR2 are SGHTA and FQGTGA. The CDR3 bases are TGTGCCAGCAGCTTATATCTGGGAGGGGGTGATGAGCAGTTCTTC. It encodes CASSLYLGGGDEQFF.

This clonotype was observed at least ten times. The chain joins TRBV12-3 or TRBV12-4 to TRBJ1-2; 9 bases are shared with TRBD1. This CDR3 spans 15 amino acids. J lost 3 bases, V lost 5 bases, and 7 bases had no gene match. The CDR3 loop reads CASSSGTGSDYGYTF. Written as DNA, the CDR3 is TGTGCCAGCAGTAGCGGGACAGGGAGCGACTATGGCTACACCTTC.

The genes are TRBV24-1 and TRBJ1-1, with D perhaps matching TRBD1 (6 bases). This CDR3 is 12 amino acids long. CDR1 is KGHDR and CDR2 is SFDVKD in the germline V gene. The V gene lost 9 bases and the J gene lost 4 bases, with 11 bases spanning the gap. CDR3 sequence reads: CATAAGATEAFF. CDR3 sequence (DNA): TGTGCCACCGCAGCAGGGGCCACTGAAGCTTTCTTT.

This clonotype has a count of ten or more. The chain uses TRBV7-9 and TRBJ1-1; TRBD1 is a possible D gene (5 bases). This CDR3 contains 16 residues. From germline, CDR1 is SEHNR and CDR2 FQNEAQ (reference sequence). Trimming took off 4 bases at V and 2 bases at J, with 17 bases between the two ends. The CDR3 reads CASSSPQAAPNTEAFF. The CDR3 bases are TGTGCCAGCAGCTCCCCACAGGCTGCACCCAACACTGAAGCTTTCTTT. The entire variable domain, with the rest obtained from reference TRBV7-9 and TRBJ1-1, is as follows: DTGVSQNPRHKITKRGQNVTFRCDPISEHNRLYWYRQTLGQGPEFLTYFQNEAQLEKSRLLSDRFSAERPKGSFSTLEIQRTEQGDSAMYLCASSSPQAAPNTEAFFGQGTRLTVV.

There are many counts of this clonotype. The chain uses TRBV5-1 and TRBJ1-2; D may be TRBD1 (6 bases). There are 15 residues in the CDR3. In germline, CDR1 is SGHRS, CDR2 YFSETQ. The germline V and J ends were trimmed by 4 bases and 5 bases, with 18 bases remaining between them. CDR3 residues: CASSERTDKSYGYTF. Written as DNA, the CDR3 is TGCGCCAGCAGCGAAAGGACAGACAAGAGTTATGGCTACACCTTC. The full variable domain, in which reference TRBV5-1 and TRBJ1-2 provide the parts outside the CDR3, is KAGVTQTPRYLIKTRGQQVTLSCSPISGHRSVSWYQQTPGQGLQFLFEYFSETQRNKGNFPGRFSGRQFSNSRSEMNVSTLELGDSALYLCASSERTDKSYGYTFGSGTRLTVV.

At least ten counts were recorded for this clonotype. The chain links TRBV24-1 to TRBJ2-1, with D perhaps given as TRBD1 or TRBD2 (5 bases each). The V end lost 9 bases, the J end lost 7 bases, and 18 bases lay between the germline ends. This CDR3 has 14 residues. Germline lookup yields CDR1 KGHDR and CDR2 SFDVKD. CDR3 protein: CATVEGPARNEQFF. For the CDR3, the DNA is TGTGCCACCGTAGAGGGGCCAGCTAGAAATGAGCAGTTCTTC.

The chain combines TRBV5-1 with TRBJ2-7; 7 bases align to TRBD1. Germline values: CDR1 SGHRS, CDR2 YFSETQ. This CDR3 has 15 amino acids. The trim removed 1 base at V and 2 bases at J, leaving 6 bases unmatched. CDR3: CASSLTGTAAYEQYV. CDR3 bases: TGCGCCAGCAGCTTGACCGGGACAGCGGCCTACGAGCAGTACGTC.

This clonotype has a count of ten or more. The rearrangement links TRBV12-3 or TRBV12-4 to TRBJ2-1, with 15 bases that match TRBD2. The CDR3 is 15 residues long. V trimming: 8 bases; J trimming: 9 bases; junction bases outside the gene matches: 8. In DNA, the CDR3 is TGTGCCAGCGCCGGGGGGACTAGCGGGAGGTCTGAGCAGTTCTTC. As protein: CASAGGTSGRSEQFF.

This clonotype was recorded a few times. The genes are TRBV4-2 and TRBJ2-7, with D tentatively TRBD1 (7 bases). CDR3 length equals 16 residues. The V and J ends lost 0 bases and 2 bases respectively, with 14 bases between them. Germline CDR1 reads LGHNA; CDR2 reads YNFKEQ. This CDR3 is CASSQDLAGQPYEQYF. The CDR3 bases are TGTGCCAGCAGCCAAGACTTGGCGGGACAGCCCTACGAGCAGTACTTC.

The chain links TRBV2 to TRBJ2-1, with a tentative D call TRBD2 (6 bases). The CDR3 is 18 residues long. Trimming took off 11 bases at V and 4 bases at J, with 30 bases between the two ends. Germline lookup yields CDR1 SNHLY and CDR2 FYNNEI. The chain's CDR3 is CAGTHRGLEYINYNEQFF. In DNA form, the CDR3 reads TGTGCCGGGACTCACCGGGGACTTGAGTACATCAATTACAATGAGCAGTTCTTC.

This clonotype showed up just a few times. J is TRBJ2-1 and V is TRBV10-3; TRBD2 matches at 9 bases. The CDR3 runs to 15 residues. Germline values: CDR1 ENHRY, CDR2 SYGVKD. V shed 2 bases, J shed 7 bases, and the junction held 6 bases outside the gene matches. CDR3 DNA: TGTGCCATCAGTGAGAGGGCGGGAGGGCCTAATGAGCAGTTCTTC. This translates into CAISERAGGPNEQFF.

This clonotype was counted between two and nine times. The chain recombines TRBV28 with TRBJ1-3, with TRBD1 matching over 8 bases. The CDR3 runs to 15 residues. Germline CDR1 is MDHEN and CDR2 is SYDVKM. The J segment lost 5 bases and the V segment lost 3 bases, leaving 6 bases of the junction unmatched. The DNA of the CDR3 is TGTGCCAGCAGTTTCAGACAGGGGCTCAGAAACACCATATATTTT. Translated, it gives CASSFRQGLRNTIYF.

This chain links TRBV2 with TRBJ2-7, with D uncertain. The CDR3 runs to 16 residues. In germline, CDR1 is SNHLY, CDR2 FYNNEI. Trimming removed 3 bases at V and 4 bases at J, with 19 bases between. For the CDR3, the DNA is TGTGCCAGCAGTGACCCGTTAGACAAGGACCTATACGAGCAGTACGTC. Translation: CASSDPLDKDLYEQYV.

The chain employs TRBV6-1 and TRBJ2-6, with D unclear. Germline loops: CDR1 MNHNS, CDR2 SASEGT. The CDR3 is 14 residues long. Trimming removed 6 bases at V and 0 bases at J, with 6 bases between. The CDR3 here is CASRHTSGANVLTF. The DNA for the CDR3 is TGTGCCAGCAGACACACCTCTGGGGCCAACGTCCTGACTTTC.

This clonotype was seen more than once but under ten times. The V gene is TRBV18, the J gene TRBJ2-5; the match to TRBD2 covers 11 bases. The CDR3 spans 15 residues. V shed 4 bases, J shed 0 bases, and the junction held 1 base outside the gene matches. CDR1 is KGHSH, CDR2 LQKENI, per germline. CDR3 protein: CASSQTSGDQETQYF. In DNA, the CDR3 is TGTGCCAGCTCACAGACTAGCGGGGACCAAGAGACCCAGTACTTC.

This clonotype was seen more than once but under ten times. The chain employs TRBV3-1 and TRBJ1-3, with a tentative D call TRBD1 (5 bases). This CDR3 is built from 16 residues. V lost 0 bases to trimming and J lost 0 bases, with 9 bases between them. Germline values: CDR1 LGHDT, CDR2 YNNKEL (reference sequence). CDR3 residues: CASSQEWGFSGNTIYF. CDR3 DNA sequence: TGTGCCAGCAGCCAAGAATGGGGCTTCTCTGGAAACACCATATATTTT.

This clonotype has ten or more counts. This chain uses TRBV5-1 with TRBJ2-1; D is perhaps TRBD1 (5 bases). The CDR3 is 14 residues long. The V gene's germline CDR1 is SGHRS and CDR2 YFSETQ. Deletions cut 1 base from V and 9 bases from J, with 14 bases between. The CDR3 protein is CASSLSRAEGEQFF. CDR3 nucleotide sequence: TGCGCCAGCAGCTTGAGCAGGGCCGAAGGTGAGCAGTTCTTC.

This clonotype was counted a few times. V is TRBV3-1 and J is TRBJ2-7; D uncertain. Germline V gene lookup returns CDR1 LGHDT and CDR2 YNNKEL (reference sequence). The germline V and J ends were trimmed by 10 bases and 0 bases, with 16 bases remaining between them. This CDR3 has 14 amino acids. CDR3 protein: CATSLGGVSYEQYF. The CDR3 DNA sequence: TGTGCCACCTCACTGGGCGGCGTCTCCTACGAGCAGTACTTC.

This clonotype was picked up many times. The J gene is TRBJ1-3, the V gene TRBV12-3 or TRBV12-4; no reliable D call. Trimming took 1 base from V and 2 from J, leaving 12 bases between them. This CDR3 comprises 16 residues. Written as DNA, the CDR3 is TGTGCCAGCAGTTTAGTCGGCCGGGCGCCTGGAAACACCATATATTTT. It translates to CASSLVGRAPGNTIYF.

The chain employs TRBV28 and TRBJ2-3; 8 bases are shared with TRBD2. This CDR3 contains 18 residues. Germline assignment: CDR1 MDHEN and CDR2 SYDVKM. V dropped 1 base and J dropped 2; count of bases not matched to a gene: 11. CDR3 in amino acids: CASSLLSAAGGTTDTQYF. Here the CDR3 DNA reads TGTGCCAGCAGTTTATTAAGTGCGGCGGGGGGAACCACAGATACGCAGTATTTT.

The chain joins TRBV5-5 to TRBJ1-2; D is possibly TRBD1 (5 bases). The germline V gene has CDR1 SGHKS and CDR2 YYEKEE (reference sequence). CDR3 length: 13 amino acids. Deletions cut 4 bases from V and 4 bases from J, with 11 bases between. The DNA of the CDR3 is TGTGCCAGCAGCCCAGGGTTTGCCTATGGCTACACCTTC. This codes for CASSPGFAYGYTF.

This clonotype was seen at least ten times. V is TRBV5-1 and J is TRBJ2-7, with no clear D. The V end lost 0 bases, the J end lost 2 bases, and 6 bases lay between the germline ends. This CDR3 comprises 13 residues. CDR1 is SGHRS and CDR2 is YFSETQ in the germline V gene. In DNA, the CDR3 is TGCGCCAGCAGCTTGGGGAGAACCTACGAGCAGTACTTC. It translates to CASSLGRTYEQYF.

Ten or more counts support this clonotype. V gene TRBV2 combines with J gene TRBJ2-2; 10 bases align to TRBD1. The V gene end was trimmed by 7 bases and the J gene end by 5 bases; junction bases not matched to a gene: 4. CDR1 and CDR2 (germline): SNHLY, FYNNEI. This CDR3 has 14 amino acids. The CDR3 DNA is TGTGCCAGCAAGACAGGGGGCCAAACCGGGGAGCTGTTTTTT. Its translation is CASKTGGQTGELFF.

The CDR3 loop reads CALQVNTGELFF. Written as DNA, the CDR3 is TGTGCCTTACAGGTGAACACCGGGGAGCTGTTTTTT. V is TRBV25-1 and J is TRBJ2-2, with D perhaps TRBD1 (5 bases). CDR1 is MGHDK, CDR2 SYGVNS, per germline. The length of the CDR3 is 12 residues. V lost 11 bases to trimming and J lost 1 base, with 8 bases between them.